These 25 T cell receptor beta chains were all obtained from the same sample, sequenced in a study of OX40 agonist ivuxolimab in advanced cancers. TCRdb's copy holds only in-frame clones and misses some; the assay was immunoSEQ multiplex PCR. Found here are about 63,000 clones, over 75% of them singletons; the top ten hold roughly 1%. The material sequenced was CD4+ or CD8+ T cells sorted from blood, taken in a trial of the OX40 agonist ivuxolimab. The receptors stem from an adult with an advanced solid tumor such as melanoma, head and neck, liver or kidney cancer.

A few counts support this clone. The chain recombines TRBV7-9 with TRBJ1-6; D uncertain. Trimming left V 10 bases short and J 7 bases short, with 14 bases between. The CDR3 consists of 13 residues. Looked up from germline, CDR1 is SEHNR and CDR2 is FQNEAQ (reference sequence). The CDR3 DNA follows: TGTGCCACCATAGGACCGTTGAATTCACCCCTCCACTTT. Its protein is CATIGPLNSPLHF.

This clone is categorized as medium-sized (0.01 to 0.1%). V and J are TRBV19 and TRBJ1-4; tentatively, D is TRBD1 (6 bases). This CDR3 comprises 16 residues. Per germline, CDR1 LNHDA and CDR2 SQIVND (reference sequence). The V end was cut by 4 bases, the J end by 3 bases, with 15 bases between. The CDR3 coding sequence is TGTGCCAGTAGTACCGGCTTACAGGGCTCTAATGAAAAACTGTTTTTT. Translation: CASSTGLQGSNEKLFF.

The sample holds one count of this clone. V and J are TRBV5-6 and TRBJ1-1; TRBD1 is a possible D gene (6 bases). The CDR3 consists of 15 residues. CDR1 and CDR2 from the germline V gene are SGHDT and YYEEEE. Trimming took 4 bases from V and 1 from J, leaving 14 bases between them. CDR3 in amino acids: CASSPQDRTNTEAFF. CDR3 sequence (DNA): TGTGCCAGCAGCCCCCAGGACAGAACGAACACTGAAGCTTTCTTT. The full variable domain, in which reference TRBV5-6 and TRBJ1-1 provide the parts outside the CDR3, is DAGVTQSPTHLIKTRGQQVTLRCSPKSGHDTVSWYQQALGQGPQFIFQYYEEEERQRGNFPDRFSGHQFPNYSSELNVNALLLGDSALYLCASSPQDRTNTEAFFGQGTRLTVV.

The CDR3 coding sequence is TGTGCCAGCAGCGCCCACAGGGGGAGCACAGATACGCAGTATTTT. Its translation: CASSAHRGSTDTQYF. This chain joins TRBV9 and TRBJ2-3; 8 bases map to TRBD1. Germline assignment: CDR1 SGDLS and CDR2 YYNGEE. The CDR3 contains 15 residues. V trimming: 3 bases; J trimming: 0 bases; junction bases outside the gene matches: 3.

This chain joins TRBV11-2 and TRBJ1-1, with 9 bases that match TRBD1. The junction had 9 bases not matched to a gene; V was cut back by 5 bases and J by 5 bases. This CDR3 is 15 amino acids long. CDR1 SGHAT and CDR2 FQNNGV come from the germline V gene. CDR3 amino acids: CASSPNPGQGTEAFF. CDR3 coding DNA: TGTGCCAGCAGCCCTAACCCGGGACAGGGAACTGAAGCTTTCTTT.

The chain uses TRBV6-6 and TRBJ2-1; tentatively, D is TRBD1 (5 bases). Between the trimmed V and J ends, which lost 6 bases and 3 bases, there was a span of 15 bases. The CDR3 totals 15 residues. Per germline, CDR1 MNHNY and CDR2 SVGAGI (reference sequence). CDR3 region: CASSQQQGYYNEQFF. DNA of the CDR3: TGTGCCAGCAGCCAACAGCAGGGTTACTACAATGAGCAGTTCTTC.

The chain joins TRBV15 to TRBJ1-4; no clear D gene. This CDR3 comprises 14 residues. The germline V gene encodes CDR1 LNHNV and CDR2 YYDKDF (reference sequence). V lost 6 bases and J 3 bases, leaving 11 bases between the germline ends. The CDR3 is CATSGLGSNEKLFF. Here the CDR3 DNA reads TGTGCCACCAGTGGGTTGGGGTCTAATGAAAAACTGTTTTTT.

CDR3 sequence reads: CAISESDYGYTF. DNA of the CDR3: TGTGCCATCAGTGAGTCGGACTATGGCTACACCTTC. J is TRBJ1-2 and V is TRBV10-3, with no clear D. The V gene lost 0 bases and the J gene lost 3 bases, with 2 bases spanning the gap. This CDR3 has 12 amino acids. The germline V gene has CDR1 ENHRY and CDR2 SYGVKD.

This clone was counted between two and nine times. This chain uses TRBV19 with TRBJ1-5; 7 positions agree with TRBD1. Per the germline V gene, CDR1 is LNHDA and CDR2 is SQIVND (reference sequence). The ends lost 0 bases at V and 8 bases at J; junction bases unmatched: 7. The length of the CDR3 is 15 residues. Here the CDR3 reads CASSIDPGGLKPQHF. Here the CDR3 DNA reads TGTGCCAGTAGTATAGACCCAGGGGGTCTGAAGCCCCAGCATTTT.

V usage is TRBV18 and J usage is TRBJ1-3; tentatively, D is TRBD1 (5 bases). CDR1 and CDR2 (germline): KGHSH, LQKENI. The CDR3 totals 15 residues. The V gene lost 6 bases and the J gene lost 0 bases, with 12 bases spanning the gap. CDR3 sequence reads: CASSSTASSGNTIYF. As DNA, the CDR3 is TGTGCCAGCTCTTCGACAGCGTCCTCTGGAAACACCATATATTTT.

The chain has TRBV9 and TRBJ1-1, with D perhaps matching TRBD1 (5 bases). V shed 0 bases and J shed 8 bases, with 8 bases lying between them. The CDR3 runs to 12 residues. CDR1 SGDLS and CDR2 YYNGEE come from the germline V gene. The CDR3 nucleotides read TGTGCCAGCAGCGTAGAGGGGATGGAAGCTTTCTTT. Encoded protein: CASSVEGMEAFF.

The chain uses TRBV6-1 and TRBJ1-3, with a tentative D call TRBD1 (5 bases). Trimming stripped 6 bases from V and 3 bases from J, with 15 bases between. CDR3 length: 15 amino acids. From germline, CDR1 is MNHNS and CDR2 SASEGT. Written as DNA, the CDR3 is TGTGCCAGCAGCCCAACGGGGCGACTTGGAAACACCATATATTTT. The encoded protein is CASSPTGRLGNTIYF.

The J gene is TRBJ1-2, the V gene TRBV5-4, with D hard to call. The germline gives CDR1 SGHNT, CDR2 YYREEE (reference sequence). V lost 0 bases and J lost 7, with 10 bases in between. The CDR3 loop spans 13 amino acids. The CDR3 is CASSLERAIGYTF. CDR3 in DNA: TGTGCCAGCAGCTTGGAGCGGGCCATTGGCTACACCTTC.

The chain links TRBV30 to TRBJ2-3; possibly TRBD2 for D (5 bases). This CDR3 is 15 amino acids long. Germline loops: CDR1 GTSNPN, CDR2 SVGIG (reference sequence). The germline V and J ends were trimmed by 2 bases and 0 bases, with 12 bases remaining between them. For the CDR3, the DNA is TGTGCCTGGAGTTCTATAGCGATTAGCACAGATACGCAGTATTTT. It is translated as CAWSSIAISTDTQYF. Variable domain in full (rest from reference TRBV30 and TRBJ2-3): SQTIHQWPATLVQPVGSPLSLECTVEGTSNPNLYWYRQAAGRGLQLLFYSVGIGQISSEVPQNLSASRPQDRQFILSSKKLLLSDSGFYLCAWSSIAISTDTQYFGPGTRLTVL.

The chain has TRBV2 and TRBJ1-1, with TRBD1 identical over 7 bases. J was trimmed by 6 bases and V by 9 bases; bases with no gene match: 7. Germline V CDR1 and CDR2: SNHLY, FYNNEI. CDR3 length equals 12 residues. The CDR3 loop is CASDRAEAEAFF. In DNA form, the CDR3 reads TGTGCCAGTGACAGGGCGGAGGCTGAAGCTTTCTTT.

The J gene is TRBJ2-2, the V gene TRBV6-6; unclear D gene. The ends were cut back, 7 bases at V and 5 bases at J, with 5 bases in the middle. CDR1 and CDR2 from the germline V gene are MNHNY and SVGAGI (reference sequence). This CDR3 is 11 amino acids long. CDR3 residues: CASIETGELFF. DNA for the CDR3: TGTGCCAGCATCGAGACCGGGGAGCTGTTTTTT.

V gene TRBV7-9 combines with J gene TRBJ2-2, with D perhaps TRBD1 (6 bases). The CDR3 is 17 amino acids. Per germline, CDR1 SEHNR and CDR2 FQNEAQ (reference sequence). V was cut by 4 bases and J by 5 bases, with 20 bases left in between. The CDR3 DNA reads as TGTGCCAGCAGCTCTCCCGGAGGTCAGGGGACAACCGGGGAGCTGTTTTTT. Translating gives CASSSPGGQGTTGELFF.

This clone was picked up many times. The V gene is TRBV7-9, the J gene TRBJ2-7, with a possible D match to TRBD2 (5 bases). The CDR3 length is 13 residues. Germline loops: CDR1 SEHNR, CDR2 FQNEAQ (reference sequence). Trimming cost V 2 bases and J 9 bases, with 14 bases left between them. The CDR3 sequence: CASSLSGRPRQYF. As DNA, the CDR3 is TGTGCCAGCAGCTTAAGCGGCCGACCCAGGCAGTACTTC.

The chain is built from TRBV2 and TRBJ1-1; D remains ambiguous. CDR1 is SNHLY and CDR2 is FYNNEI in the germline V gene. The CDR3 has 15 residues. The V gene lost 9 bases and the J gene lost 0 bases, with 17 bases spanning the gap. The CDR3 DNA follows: TGTGCCAGTAGCAAAGAAGGTCCAATGAACACTGAAGCTTTCTTT. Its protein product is CASSKEGPMNTEAFF.

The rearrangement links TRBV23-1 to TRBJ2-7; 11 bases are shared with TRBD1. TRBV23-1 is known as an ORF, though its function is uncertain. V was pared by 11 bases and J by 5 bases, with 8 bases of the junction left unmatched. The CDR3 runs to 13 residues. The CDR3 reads CAVEGDRGDEQYF. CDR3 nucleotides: TGCGCCGTAGAGGGGGACAGGGGGGACGAGCAGTACTTC.

CDR3 in amino acids: CATSRGLAGEAEQFF. CDR3 DNA: TGTGCCACCAGCAGAGGGCTAGCGGGGGAGGCTGAGCAGTTCTTC. The genes are TRBV15 and TRBJ2-1, with TRBD2 matching over 10 bases. V shed 1 base, J shed 9 bases, and the junction held 6 bases outside the gene matches. In germline, CDR1 is LNHNV, CDR2 YYDKDF (reference sequence). CDR3 size: 15 residues.

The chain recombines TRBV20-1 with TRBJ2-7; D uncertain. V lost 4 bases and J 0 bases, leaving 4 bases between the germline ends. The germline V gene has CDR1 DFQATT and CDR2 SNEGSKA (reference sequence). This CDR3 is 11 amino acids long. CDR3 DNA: TGCAGTGCTACCCGCTCCTACGAGCAGTACTTC. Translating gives CSATRSYEQYF.

The DNA for the CDR3 is TGTGCCAGCAGCTTACTTAGGTCCACCGGGGAGCTGTTTTTT. Translation gives CASSLLRSTGELFF. The chain couples TRBV7-2 to TRBJ2-2, with D unclear. Trimming took off 2 bases at V and 4 bases at J, with 8 bases between the two ends. Germline assignment: CDR1 SGHTA and CDR2 FQGNSA. The CDR3 extends over 14 amino acids.

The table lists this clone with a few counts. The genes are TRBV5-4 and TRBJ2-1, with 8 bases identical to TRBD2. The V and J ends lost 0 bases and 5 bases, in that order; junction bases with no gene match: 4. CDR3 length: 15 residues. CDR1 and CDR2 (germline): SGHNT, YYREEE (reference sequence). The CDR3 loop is CASSLELAVHNEQFF. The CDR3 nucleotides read TGTGCCAGCAGCTTGGAACTAGCGGTACACAATGAGCAGTTCTTC.

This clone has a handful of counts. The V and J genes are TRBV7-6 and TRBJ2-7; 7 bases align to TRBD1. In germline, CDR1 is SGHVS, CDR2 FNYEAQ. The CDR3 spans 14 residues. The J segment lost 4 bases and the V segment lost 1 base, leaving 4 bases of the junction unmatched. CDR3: CASSLEGAIYEQYF. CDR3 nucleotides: TGTGCCAGCAGCTTAGAGGGGGCTATTTACGAGCAGTACTTC.